The entry below gives a single T cell receptor (beta chain) sequence along with its context. Its antigen is unidentified. This record belongs to a study of cytomegalovirus exposure and HLA in healthy donors. Study-level findings and limits: Owing to their indistinguishability, certain V segments, notably TRBV6-2 and TRBV6-3, were excluded.

A multiplex PCR was run with 60 Vbeta primers and 13 Jbeta primers. The assay was immunoSEQ multiplex PCR, and TCRdb's table has in-frame clones only and misses some. Among some 140,000 clones listed, about 80% were seen once. V was pared by 0 bases and J by 7 bases, with 12 bases of the junction left unmatched. Germline-derived CDR1 and CDR2 are MNHNY and SVGAGI (reference sequence). The CDR3 contains 16 residues. The source material was PBMCs. The rearrangement joins TRBV6-6 to TRBJ2-7; 7 bases align to TRBD2. The origin of this receptor is a woman between 35 and 50 years old in good health and CMV-seronegative. CDR3 in amino acids: CASSYSRRGLVGEQYF. For the CDR3, the DNA is TGTGCCAGCAGTTACTCGAGGCGAGGACTAGTGGGTGAGCAGTACTTC.